The T cell receptor beta chain under discussion was sequenced for a study of beta chain features in type 1 diabetes. CD45RO/CCR7/CD25/CD127/CD95/CD27 staining was used to isolate CD4+ naive, central memory, regulatory and stem cell-like memory cells by sorting. Germline CDR1 SGHAT, CDR2 FQNNGV. The CDR3 is 13 residues long. Trimming removed 0 bases from V and 9 bases from J, with 11 bases in between. Expressed TCRB transcripts got sequenced, as all isolated RNA was reverse transcribed. The table came from immunoSEQ multiplex PCR; TCRdb's copy has only in-frame clones and leaves some out. Among 810,000 or so clones, about a sixth were seen once, and the ten largest hold 0.02% to 0.025%. Study-wide points: Type 1 diabetes patients had fewer VDJ junction insertions and more deletions. Naive, central memory and Treg TCRB repertoires seemed to resemble each other more closely in patients than they did in healthy donors. Since sequencing was performed on cDNA, cells with high TCR expression could be over-represented.

This clone was picked up a small number of times. Its target is unknown. Sequencing was performed on naive CD4+ T cells from blood. This rearrangement joins TRBV11-2 to TRBJ1-1; no firm D call. This TCR was recovered from a young woman in good health. The CDR3 bases are TGTGCCAGCAGCTTAGATCAGGCGGAGAAAGCTTTCTTT. Translation gives CASSLDQAEKAFF.